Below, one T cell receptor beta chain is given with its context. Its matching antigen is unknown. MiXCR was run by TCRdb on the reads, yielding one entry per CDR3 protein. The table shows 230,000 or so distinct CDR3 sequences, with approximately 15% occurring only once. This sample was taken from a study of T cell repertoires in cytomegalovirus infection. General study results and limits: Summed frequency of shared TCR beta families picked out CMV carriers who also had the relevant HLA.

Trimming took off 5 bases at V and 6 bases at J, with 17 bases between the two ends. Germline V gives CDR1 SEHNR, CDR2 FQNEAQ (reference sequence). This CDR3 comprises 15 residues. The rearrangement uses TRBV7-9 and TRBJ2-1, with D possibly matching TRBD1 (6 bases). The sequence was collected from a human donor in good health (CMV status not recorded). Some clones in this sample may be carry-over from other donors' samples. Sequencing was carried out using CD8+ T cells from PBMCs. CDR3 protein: CASSHRDGPGNEQFF. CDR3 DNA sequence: TGTGCCAGCAGCCACAGGGATGGCCCGGGCAATGAGCAGTTCTTC.